What follows are 28 T cell receptor beta chains derived from one specimen sequenced in a study of shared clonotypes between healthy human individuals. Produced via immunoSEQ multiplex PCR; TCRdb's table is partial and in-frame only. The sample contains a few million clones, around nine tenths of which appear only once. The sample was naive CD4+ T cells sorted from blood. Subset meaning: CD45RA+ positively selected. These TCRs come from a man in his late teens or twenties in good health.

Remarks on this clone: The sample carries other DNA sequences with the same CDR3. The chain recombines TRBV7-9 with TRBJ2-7, with D possibly matching TRBD1 (5 bases). Trimming took off 0 bases at V and 4 bases at J, with 10 bases between the two ends. The germline CDR1 and CDR2 sequences are SEHNR and FQNEAQ (reference sequence). The CDR3 covers 14 residues. The CDR3 region is CASSLAGSGYEQYF. In DNA form, the CDR3 reads TGTGCCAGCAGCTTAGCAGGATCAGGGTACGAGCAGTACTTC.

The chain combines TRBV10-3 with TRBJ2-6, with 10 bases that match TRBD1. The germline V gene has CDR1 ENHRY and CDR2 SYGVKD. The CDR3 extends over 18 amino acids. Unmatched junction bases numbered 7, after V lost 5 bases and J lost 0 bases. The CDR3 bases are TGTGCCATCAGTTCGACAGGGGGCGCCTTCTCTGGGGCCAACGTCCTGACTTTC. This gives the protein CAISSTGGAFSGANVLTF.

The chain employs TRBV5-5 and TRBJ2-5; a possible D gene is TRBD2 (6 bases). Germline values: CDR1 SGHKS, CDR2 YYEKEE (reference sequence). This CDR3 spans 14 amino acids. V was cut by 4 bases and J by 5 bases, with 15 bases left in between. Written as DNA, the CDR3 is TGTGCCAGCAGCCTGGGGGGTCAGGGTGAGACCCAGTACTTC. Its protein is CASSLGGQGETQYF.

Concerning this clone itself: Other DNA sequences in the same sample also yield this CDR3. The V call is TRBV10-1, the J call TRBJ2-3, with D possibly being TRBD2 (5 bases). Trimming stripped 3 bases from V and 0 bases from J, with 7 bases between. The CDR3 is 14 residues long. From germline, CDR1 is WNHNN and CDR2 SYGVQD (reference sequence). CDR3 sequence (DNA): TGCGCCAGCAGTGACGGCGGGAGCACAGATACGCAGTATTTT. Translating it yields CASSDGGSTDTQYF.

Note on this clone: At the DNA level, this CDR3 is encoded by other sequences in the same sample as well. This chain joins TRBV4-1 and TRBJ2-2; the D is unclear. Between the trimmed V and J ends, which lost 1 base and 4 bases, there was a span of 4 bases. The CDR3 runs 13 residues. The germline CDR1 and CDR2 sequences are MGHRA and YSYEKL. This chain's CDR3 is CASSQGFTGELFF. DNA for the CDR3: TGCGCCAGCAGCCAAGGGTTCACCGGGGAGCTGTTTTTT.

In this sample, this clone turned up once. The rearrangement links TRBV27 to TRBJ2-7, with 7 bases identical to TRBD1. V shed 6 bases, J shed 2 bases, and the junction held 7 bases outside the gene matches. CDR3 size: 14 residues. CDR1 MNHEY and CDR2 SMNVEV come from the germline V gene (reference sequence). CDR3 sequence (DNA): TGTGCCAGCAGATTCGGACAGGCGGCCTACGAGCAGTACTTC. Amino acid sequence: CASRFGQAAYEQYF.

This clone was counted a single time. The CDR3 nucleotides read TGTGCCTGGAGTGAACTCGGACAGGGAACCTACGAGCAGTACTTC. It specifies CAWSELGQGTYEQYF. The chain uses TRBV30 and TRBJ2-7; 8 nucleotides agree with TRBD1. Germline V lookup: CDR1 GTSNPN, CDR2 SVGIG (reference sequence). Germline trimming cut 1 base from V and 2 bases from J; bases unmatched to any gene: 7. The CDR3 has 15 amino acids.

Here the CDR3 reads CASTSGLGSEQYF. As DNA, the CDR3 is TGTGCCAGCACCTCGGGACTAGGCTCCGAGCAGTACTTC. This rearrangement joins TRBV2 to TRBJ2-7; 8 bases agree with TRBD2. Germline CDR1 and CDR2: SNHLY and FYNNEI. Losses at the gene ends were 7 bases for V and 6 bases for J; bases not matched to a gene: 8. This CDR3 region has 13 residues.

The chain has TRBV19 and TRBJ2-7; 8 nucleotides agree with TRBD1. The CDR3 consists of 17 residues. Germline V lookup: CDR1 LNHDA, CDR2 SQIVND (reference sequence). Trimming took 1 base from V and 0 from J; bases not matched to a gene: 8. CDR3 nucleotides: TGTGCCAGTAGTATAGGATCGGGACAGGTTAACTCCTACGAGCAGTACTTC. The encoded protein is CASSIGSGQVNSYEQYF.

This clone was observed a few times. This specimen includes other DNA sequences encoding the same CDR3. The chain recombines TRBV19 with TRBJ2-7; 9 nucleotides agree with TRBD1. The CDR3 has 14 residues. V shed 3 bases, J shed 1 base, and the junction held 1 base outside the gene matches. Germline loops: CDR1 LNHDA, CDR2 SQIVND (reference sequence). The CDR3 coding sequence is TGTGCCAGTAGTATTGGGACAGGGTCCTACGAGCAGTACTTC. Protein sequence: CASSIGTGSYEQYF.

V is TRBV5-1 and J is TRBJ2-2, with 10 nucleotides matching TRBD2. J lost 5 bases, V lost 5 bases, and 18 bases had no gene match. This CDR3 has 19 residues. Germline-derived CDR1 and CDR2 are SGHRS and YFSETQ. CDR3 nucleotide sequence: TGCGCCAGCAGGAACCTCCTTGAGCGGGGGGGCCGGGGAACCGGGGAGCTGTTTTTT. This translates into CASRNLLERGGRGTGELFF.

The DNA for the CDR3 is TGTGCCAGCAGCCTCAGGGAGATCGGGGAGCTGTTTTTT. Translation: CASSLREIGELFF. The V and J genes are TRBV7-2 and TRBJ2-2, with D perhaps matching TRBD1 or TRBD2 (5 bases each). V was shortened by 5 bases and J by 7 bases, with 11 bases between the two germline ends. The V gene's germline CDR1 is SGHTA and CDR2 FQGNSA. The CDR3 contains 13 residues.

This clone has only a few counts. The gene calls are TRBV7-9 and TRBJ1-1; D gene unclear. The germline gives CDR1 SEHNR, CDR2 FQNEAQ (reference sequence). Deletions cut 0 bases from V and 4 bases from J, with 12 bases between. The CDR3 covers 15 residues. CDR3 bases: TGTGCCAGCAGCTTAGCCCCGGGGAGAGGCACTGAAGCTTTCTTT. Its protein product is CASSLAPGRGTEAFF. Full variable domain (remainder filled in from reference TRBV7-9 and TRBJ1-1): DTGVSQNPRHKITKRGQNVTFRCDPISEHNRLYWYRQTLGQGPEFLTYFQNEAQLEKSRLLSDRFSAERPKGSFSTLEIQRTEQGDSAMYLCASSLAPGRGTEAFFGQGTRLTVV.

V is TRBV29-1 and J is TRBJ2-2; D gene unclear. Germline CDR1 and CDR2: SQVTM and ANQGSEA. The CDR3 sequence is 13 residues long. Trimming removed 3 bases from V and 3 bases from J, with 8 bases in between. CDR3 nucleotides: TGCAGCGTTGATGAAGGGCACACCGGGGAGCTGTTTTTT. This encodes CSVDEGHTGELFF.

The chain recombines TRBV28 with TRBJ1-2; 10 bases line up with TRBD1. This CDR3 has 15 residues. Germline values: CDR1 MDHEN, CDR2 SYDVKM. The J segment lost 3 bases and the V segment lost 3 bases, leaving 4 bases of the junction unmatched. The CDR3 is CASSFGGTGDYGYTF. The CDR3 DNA follows: TGTGCCAGCAGTTTTGGGGGGACAGGGGACTATGGCTACACCTTC.

The rearrangement uses TRBV19 and TRBJ2-7; D perhaps matches TRBD1 (5 bases). This CDR3 has 14 amino acids. Trimming cost V 2 bases and J 3 bases, with 11 bases left between them. From germline, CDR1 is LNHDA and CDR2 SQIVND (reference sequence). CDR3 coding DNA: TGTGCCAGTAGTATAACCAGGGATGTCTACGAGCAGTACTTC. It is translated as CASSITRDVYEQYF. Full variable domain (outside the CDR3, taken from reference TRBV19 and TRBJ2-7): DGGITQSPKYLFRKEGQNVTLSCEQNLNHDAMYWYRQDPGQGLRLIYYSQIVNDFQKGDIAEGYSVSREKKESFPLTVTSAQKNPTAFYLCASSITRDVYEQYFGPGTRLTVT.

This clone was seen just once. The V and J genes are TRBV7-2 and TRBJ1-5; D gene unclear. The ends were cut back, 5 bases at V and 4 bases at J, with 9 bases in the middle. The length of the CDR3 is 13 residues. CDR1 and CDR2 (germline): SGHTA, FQGNSA. The CDR3 is CASSPGMNQPQHF. CDR3 nucleotide sequence: TGTGCCAGCAGCCCCGGCATGAATCAGCCCCAGCATTTT.

J is TRBJ2-5 and V is TRBV20-1, with unresolved D. The germline CDR1 and CDR2 sequences are DFQATT and SNEGSKA (reference sequence). V lost 4 bases, J lost 5 bases, and 8 bases lay in between. The CDR3 loop spans 11 amino acids. The chain's CDR3 is CSAKVSETQYF. CDR3 in DNA: TGCAGTGCTAAGGTGTCGGAGACCCAGTACTTC.

CDR3 region: CASRKNRVLGYTF. In DNA form, the CDR3 reads TGTGCCAGCAGAAAAAACAGGGTCCTAGGCTACACCTTC. This chain connects TRBV6-5 to TRBJ1-2; tentative D call: TRBD1 (6 bases). This CDR3 is built from 13 residues. V was cut by 6 bases and J by 8 bases, with 16 bases left in between. Germline CDR1 reads MNHEY; CDR2 reads SVGAGI.

With respect to this clone: The junction departs from the called germline gene at one end, perhaps through a read error. The V gene is TRBV7-7, the J gene TRBJ2-5; tentative D call: TRBD2 (5 bases). The CDR3 spans 16 residues. The germline CDR1 and CDR2 sequences are SSHAT and FNYEAQ (reference sequence). DNA of the CDR3: TGTGCTAGCAGCCTTCGGACTCCCTTAGGGCAAGAGACCCAGTACTTC. It yields the protein CASSLRTPLGQETQYF.

The chain combines TRBV18 with TRBJ2-7; D gene ambiguous. CDR1 KGHSH and CDR2 LQKENI come from the germline V gene. Between the trimmed V and J ends, which lost 3 bases and 7 bases, there was a span of 13 bases. CDR3 size: 13 residues. CDR3 in amino acids: CASSPNTELEQYF. The CDR3 nucleotides are TGTGCCAGCTCACCGAACACGGAGTTGGAGCAGTACTTC.

The V call is TRBV6-6, the J call TRBJ2-6; D tentatively reads TRBD1 or TRBD2 (7 bases each). Germline V lookup: CDR1 MNHNY, CDR2 SVGAGI (reference sequence). The V and J ends lost 7 bases and 0 bases respectively, with 13 bases between them. The CDR3 extends over 16 amino acids. The CDR3 DNA reads as TGTGCCAGCACCAGGGGGGGCCACTCTGGGGCCAACGTCCTGACTTTC. As protein: CASTRGGHSGANVLTF.

The chain is built from TRBV7-9 and TRBJ1-2, with D uncertain. Trimming took off 0 bases at V and 2 bases at J, with 7 bases between the two ends. CDR1 and CDR2 from the germline V gene are SEHNR and FQNEAQ (reference sequence). This CDR3 has 14 residues. CDR3 sequence: CASSLASQNYGYTF. DNA of the CDR3: TGTGCCAGCAGCTTAGCATCACAGAACTATGGCTACACCTTC. Looking up the rest from reference TRBV7-9 and TRBJ1-2 gives the full variable domain: DTGVSQNPRHKITKRGQNVTFRCDPISEHNRLYWYRQTLGQGPEFLTYFQNEAQLEKSRLLSDRFSAERPKGSFSTLEIQRTEQGDSAMYLCASSLASQNYGYTFGSGTRLTVV.

V is TRBV5-1 and J is TRBJ1-1; 7 positions match TRBD1. This CDR3 spans 14 amino acids. Germline V CDR1 and CDR2: SGHRS, YFSETQ. After removal of 5 bases from V and 10 bases from J, the junction contained 14 bases not matched to a gene. In DNA form, the CDR3 reads TGCGCCAGCAGTCAAATACTACAGGGGAAATCAGCTTTCTTT. It translates to CASSQILQGKSAFF.

This clone was found once. The chain uses TRBV7-9 and TRBJ2-5; 10 bases are a match to TRBD1. The CDR3 is made up of 19 amino acids. Germline V lookup: CDR1 SEHNR, CDR2 FQNEAQ (reference sequence). V gave up 4 bases and J gave up 2 bases; unmatched junction bases: 16. Written as DNA, the CDR3 is TGTGCCAGCAGCTCCCTCAAGACAGGGGGCAGAATAGAACAAGAGACCCAGTACTTC. Encoded protein: CASSSLKTGGRIEQETQYF.

The chain has TRBV30 and TRBJ1-1, with TRBD1 identical over 8 bases. Germline V gene lookup returns CDR1 GTSNPN and CDR2 SVGIG (reference sequence). The V and J ends lost 0 bases and 6 bases, in that order; junction bases with no gene match: 9. There are 15 residues in the CDR3. The CDR3 nucleotides are TGTGCCTGGAGTGTAGGCAGGGGGCTGGGGGCTGAAGCTTTCTTT. This sequence encodes CAWSVGRGLGAEAFF. The variable domain in full, with the rest retrieved from reference TRBV30 and TRBJ1-1, is SQTIHQWPATLVQPVGSPLSLECTVEGTSNPNLYWYRQAAGRGLQLLFYSVGIGQISSEVPQNLSASRPQDRQFILSSKKLLLSDSGFYLCAWSVGRGLGAEAFFGQGTRLTVV.

This clone has only one observation. J is TRBJ2-5 and V is TRBV28; D perhaps matches TRBD1 (6 bases). The J call is uncertain, as TRBJ2-7 better fits the DNA end. The CDR3 spans 14 residues. Germline assignment: CDR1 MDHEN and CDR2 SYDVKM. As DNA, the CDR3 is TGTGCCAGCACCTCCCCGACAGGAGGCTACGAGCAGTACTTC. It translates to CASTSPTGGYEQYF.

This chain links TRBV4-1 with TRBJ1-3; TRBD1 might be the D (6 bases). V lost 0 bases to trimming and J lost 0 bases, with 9 bases between them. CDR3 length: 16 amino acids. The germline CDR1 and CDR2 sequences are MGHRA and YSYEKL. This CDR3 is CASSQEQGYSGNTIYF. The CDR3 nucleotides are TGCGCCAGCAGCCAAGAACAGGGTTACTCTGGAAACACCATATATTTT.